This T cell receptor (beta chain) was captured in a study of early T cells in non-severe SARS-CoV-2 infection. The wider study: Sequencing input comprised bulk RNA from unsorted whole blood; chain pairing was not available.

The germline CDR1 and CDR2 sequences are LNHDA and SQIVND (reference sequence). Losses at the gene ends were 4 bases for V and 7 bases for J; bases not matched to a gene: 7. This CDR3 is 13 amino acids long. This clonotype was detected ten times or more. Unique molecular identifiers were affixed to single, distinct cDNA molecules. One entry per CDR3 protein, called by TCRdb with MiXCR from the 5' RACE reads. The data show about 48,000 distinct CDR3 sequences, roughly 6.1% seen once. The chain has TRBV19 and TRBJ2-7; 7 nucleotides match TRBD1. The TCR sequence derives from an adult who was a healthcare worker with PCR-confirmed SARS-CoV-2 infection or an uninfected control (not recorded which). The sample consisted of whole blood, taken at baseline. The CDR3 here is CASSTGTAVEQYF. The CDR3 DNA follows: TGTGCCAGTAGTACCGGGACAGCGGTTGAGCAGTACTTC.